The TCR beta chain under discussion was sequenced for a study of T cells in Graves' hyperthyroidism and ophthalmopathy. Study-wide findings and caveats: Most thyroid-expanded clonotypes above 0.001 were also found in blood.

Amplification of TCR beta CDR3 regions was performed using RNA transcripts as template. The TCR CDR3 was amplified in a first-round RT-PCR using the HTBI primer set. Each CDR3 protein gets one entry after TCRdb re-called the multiplex PCR reads with MiXCR. This table has about 350,000 distinct CDR3 sequences, around 14% appearing once. On this clonotype itself: Antigen: not known.

The CDR3 has 15 amino acids. In germline, CDR1 is LNHDA, CDR2 SQIVND (reference sequence). Trimming removed 2 bases from V and 3 bases from J, with 8 bases in between. This chain links TRBV19 with TRBJ1-6; no reliable D call. Sequenced material: blood. The TCR was taken from a woman aged 25-40 years with Graves' hyperthyroidism. The chain's CDR3 is CASSIRSDYNSPLHF. CDR3 DNA sequence: TGTGCCAGTAGTATAAGGTCGGACTATAATTCACCCCTCCACTTT.